This entry concerns a single T cell receptor beta chain. Measured with immunoSEQ multiplex PCR; TCRdb has only the in-frame clones, and not every one. The table lists approximately 180,000 clones, about 88% of them singletons. This sample stems from a study of blood T cell repertoires in COVID-19. The wider study: Sample material is recorded as cDNA or gDNA derived from T cells, B-cell-depleted T cells, or PBMCs.

V was pared by 3 bases and J by 4 bases, with 13 bases between. This CDR3 is built from 15 residues. Germline assignment: CDR1 MNHEY and CDR2 SMNVEV (reference sequence). Specimen: PBMCs or T cells enriched from blood (not recorded which). The source of this sequence is a woman aged 40 to 50 with acute COVID-19. The chain is built from TRBV27 and TRBJ1-5; a possible D gene is TRBD1 (5 bases). The CDR3 reads CASSLFRGRNQPQHF. The CDR3, as DNA: TGTGCCAGCAGTTTGTTTAGGGGTAGGAATCAGCCCCAGCATTTT.